The rows below give T cell receptor beta chains drawn from one sample of a study of blood T cell repertoires in COVID-19. Assay: immunoSEQ multiplex PCR; the TCRdb copy retains only in-frame clones and omits some. The sample has about 180,000 clones, 82% seen once. Sequences were obtained from peripheral blood. The origin of the receptors is a woman in her seventies with acute or convalescent COVID-19. Both conserved end residues are part of each CDR3. A D gene is named only where the DNA matches it firmly. Size is omitted from some rows. Given values are once, few, many or a class for expanded clones.

J gene,D gene,clone size,V gene,CDR3 DNA,CDR3 protein
TRBJ1-1,TRBD1,.,TRBV7-6,TGTGCCAGCAGTTTCGGACAGGGCACTGAAGCTTTCTTT,CASSFGQGTEAFF
TRBJ1-5,.,.,TRBV28,TGTGCCAGCAGTTCCCGACTGGGGCAGGAACATCAGCCCCAGCATTTT,CASSSRLGQEHQPQHF
TRBJ1-2,.,.,TRBV7-9,TGTGCCAGCAGCTTAGGCGGGCAGGATGCTACCTTC,CASSLGGQDATF
TRBJ2-1,.,.,TRBV1,TGCACCAGCAGCCAAAAAACTCCGCGGGGCTCCAATGAGCAGTTCTTC,CTSSQKTPRGSNEQFF
TRBJ2-3,TRBD2,.,TRBV24-1,TGTGCCACCAGTGATACGACTAGCAGGACAGATACGCAGTATTTT,CATSDTTSRTDTQYF
TRBJ2-7,TRBD2,.,TRBV28,TGTGCCAGCAGTTTTGGGGGAGGGGCCTACGAGCAGTACTTC,CASSFGGGAYEQYF
TRBJ1-1,.,.,TRBV6-6,TGTGCCAGCAGCCAGGACAACCCAGCTGAAGCTTTCTTT,CASSQDNPAEAFF
TRBJ1-1,.,.,TRBV19,TGTGCCAGTAGTCAGGTAAACACTGAAGCTTTCTTT,CASSQVNTEAFF
TRBJ1-4,TRBD1,few,TRBV29-1,TGCAGCGTTCAGACAGGGGCTAATGAAAAACTGTTTTTT,CSVQTGANEKLFF
TRBJ2-2,TRBD2,.,TRBV2,TGTGCCAGCGCTGGACTAGCGGGAGGGCAGTTCGACACCGGGGAGCTGTTTTTT,CASAGLAGGQFDTGELFF
TRBJ2-1,.,.,TRBV7-2,TGTGCCAGCGCCGTGGCAGATGAGCAGTTCTTC,CASAVADEQFF
TRBJ1-2,.,.,TRBV9,TGTGCCAGCAGCGCCGCTCCAGGCCGCCTCTATGGCTACACCTTC,CASSAAPGRLYGYTF
TRBJ1-2,.,.,TRBV5-6,TGTGCCAGCAGCTTGGTCTTCTTTAACTATGGCTACACCTTC,CASSLVFFNYGYTF
TRBJ1-1,.,.,TRBV6-1,TGTGCCAGCAGTGAAGAGTACCTAGGACACCTGAAAACGGCTTTCTTT,CASSEEYLGHLKTAFF
TRBJ2-1,TRBD1,few,TRBV7-9,TGTGCCAGCGGGACAGGGTTAGCCCAATACAATGAGCAGTTCTTC,CASGTGLAQYNEQFF
TRBJ1-3,.,.,TRBV7-8,TGTGCCAGCAGCTTAGCGGGCGTCGCTGGAAACACCATATATTTT,CASSLAGVAGNTIYF